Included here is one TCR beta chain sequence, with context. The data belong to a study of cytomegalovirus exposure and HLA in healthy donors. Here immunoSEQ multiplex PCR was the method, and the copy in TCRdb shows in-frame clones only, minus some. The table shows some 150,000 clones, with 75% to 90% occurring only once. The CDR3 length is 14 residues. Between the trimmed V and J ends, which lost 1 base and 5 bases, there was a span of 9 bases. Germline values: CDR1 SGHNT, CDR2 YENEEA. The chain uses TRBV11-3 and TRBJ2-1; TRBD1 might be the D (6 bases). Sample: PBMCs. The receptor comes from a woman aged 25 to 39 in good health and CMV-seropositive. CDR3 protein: CASSLGGTNNEQFF. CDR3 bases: TGTGCCAGCAGCTTAGGTGGGACAAACAATGAGCAGTTCTTC.